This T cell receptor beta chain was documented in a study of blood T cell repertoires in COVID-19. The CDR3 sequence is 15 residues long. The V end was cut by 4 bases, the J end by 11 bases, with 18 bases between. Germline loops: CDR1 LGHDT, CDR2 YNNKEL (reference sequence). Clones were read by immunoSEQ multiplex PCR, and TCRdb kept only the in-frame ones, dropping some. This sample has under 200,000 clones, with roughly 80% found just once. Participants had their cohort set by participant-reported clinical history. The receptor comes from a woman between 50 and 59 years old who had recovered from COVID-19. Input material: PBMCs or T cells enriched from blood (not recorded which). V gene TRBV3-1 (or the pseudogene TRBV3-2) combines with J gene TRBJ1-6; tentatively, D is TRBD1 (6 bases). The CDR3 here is CASSPFGGAPTPLHF. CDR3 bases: TGTGCCAGCAGCCCGTTCGGGGGGGCCCCCACACCCCTCCACTTT.